The clone carrying this T cell receptor (beta chain) was seen only a few times. Antigen unknown. At one end the junction does not follow the germline gene, possibly because of a read error. TCR beta cDNA libraries included unique molecular identifiers. When about 1 to 11 million T cells were used, they gave approximately 530,000 cDNA molecules. TCRdb itself ran the PCR reads through MiXCR, one entry per CDR3 protein. The sample holds about 770,000 distinct CDR3 sequences, 46% seen once. This sample is drawn from a study of post-analysis software for immune sequencing data. The overall study: Disease courses included relapsing-remitting, secondary progressive and progressive-relapsing multiple sclerosis.

There are 12 residues in the CDR3. Germline CDR1 SGHVS, CDR2 FNYEAQ. Points from the study as a whole: With TRBV5-6, TRBV5-1 and TRBV20-1 included, about 5 TRBV segments were more frequent in patients than in controls. In multiple sclerosis, normalized Chao1 diversity was significantly below that of controls. F measure showed strong co-clustering of same-batch samples.

Sequenced sample: blood. This rearrangement joins TRBV7-6 to TRBJ2-7, with unresolved D. This TCR was recovered from a girl aged 10-17 years with multiple sclerosis. The CDR3 is CASSLASDEQYF. As DNA, the CDR3 is TGTGCCAGCAGCTTAGCCTCCGACGAGCAGTACTTC.